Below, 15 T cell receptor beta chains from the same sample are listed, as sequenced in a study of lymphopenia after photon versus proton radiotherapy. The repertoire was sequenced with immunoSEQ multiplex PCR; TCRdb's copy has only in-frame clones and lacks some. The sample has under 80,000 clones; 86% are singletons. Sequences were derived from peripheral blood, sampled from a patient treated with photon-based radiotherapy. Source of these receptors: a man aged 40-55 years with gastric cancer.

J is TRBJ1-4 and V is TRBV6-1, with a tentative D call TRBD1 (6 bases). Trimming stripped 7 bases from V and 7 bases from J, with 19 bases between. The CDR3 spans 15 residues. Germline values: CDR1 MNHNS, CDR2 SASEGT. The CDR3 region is CASTPRGGRGEKLFF. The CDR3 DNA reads TGTGCCAGCACTCCCCGTGGGGGGCGAGGTGAAAAACTGTTTTTT.

The DNA of the CDR3 is TGTGCCTACAGGGTAGGCAATGAAAAACTGTTTTTT. Translation: CAYRVGNEKLFF. V usage is TRBV30 and J usage is TRBJ1-4; possibly TRBD1 for D (6 bases). The V end lost 7 bases, the J end lost 5 bases, and 11 bases lay between the germline ends. This CDR3 comprises 12 residues. Germline V gene sequence: CDR1 GTSNPN, CDR2 SVGIG (reference sequence).

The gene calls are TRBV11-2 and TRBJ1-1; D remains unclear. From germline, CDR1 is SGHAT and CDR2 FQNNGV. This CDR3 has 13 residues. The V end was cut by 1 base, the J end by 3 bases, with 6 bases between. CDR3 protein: CASSLVQYTEAFF. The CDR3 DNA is TGTGCCAGCAGCTTAGTCCAGTACACTGAAGCTTTCTTT.

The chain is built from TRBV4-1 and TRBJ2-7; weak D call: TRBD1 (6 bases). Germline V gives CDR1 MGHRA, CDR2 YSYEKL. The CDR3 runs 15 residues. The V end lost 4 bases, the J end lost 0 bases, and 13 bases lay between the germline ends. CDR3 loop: CASSRQDTRSYEQYF. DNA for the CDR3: TGCGCCAGCAGCCGACAGGACACCCGCTCCTACGAGCAGTACTTC.

CDR3 DNA sequence: TGTGCCACACGAGGACAGGGACTTATCAATGAGCAGTTCTTC. Protein product: CATRGQGLINEQFF. V usage is TRBV2 and J usage is TRBJ2-1; TRBD1 aligns across 8 bases. The length of the CDR3 is 14 residues. Germline V gene sequence: CDR1 SNHLY, CDR2 FYNNEI. Germline trimming cut 10 bases from V and 6 bases from J; bases unmatched to any gene: 11. Based on the CDR3 plus reference TRBV2 and TRBJ2-1, the full variable domain is EPEVTQTPSHQVTQMGQEVILRCVPISNHLYFYWYRQILGQKVEFLVSFYNNEISEKSEIFDDQFSVERPDGSNFTLKIRSTKLEDSAMYFCATRGQGLINEQFFGPGTRLTVL.

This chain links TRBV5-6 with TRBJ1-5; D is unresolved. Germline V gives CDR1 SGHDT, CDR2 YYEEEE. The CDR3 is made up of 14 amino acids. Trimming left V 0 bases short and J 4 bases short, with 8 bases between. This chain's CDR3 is CASSLGDFNQPQHF. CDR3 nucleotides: TGTGCCAGCAGCTTGGGAGACTTTAATCAGCCCCAGCATTTT.

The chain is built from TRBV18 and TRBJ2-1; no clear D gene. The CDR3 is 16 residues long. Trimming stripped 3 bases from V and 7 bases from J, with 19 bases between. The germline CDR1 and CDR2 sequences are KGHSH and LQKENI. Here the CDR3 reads CASSPLEVGPLNEQFF. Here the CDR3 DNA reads TGTGCCAGCTCACCGCTCGAGGTCGGGCCCCTGAATGAGCAGTTCTTC.

CDR3 nucleotide sequence: TGTGCCAGCAGCTACCGGGACAGGGGATCAGATACGCAGTATTTT. It codes for CASSYRDRGSDTQYF. This chain connects TRBV5-6 to TRBJ2-3; 10 nucleotides agree with TRBD1. V was pared by 3 bases and J by 4 bases, with 5 bases of the junction left unmatched. Germline V CDR1 and CDR2: SGHDT, YYEEEE. The CDR3 is made up of 15 amino acids.

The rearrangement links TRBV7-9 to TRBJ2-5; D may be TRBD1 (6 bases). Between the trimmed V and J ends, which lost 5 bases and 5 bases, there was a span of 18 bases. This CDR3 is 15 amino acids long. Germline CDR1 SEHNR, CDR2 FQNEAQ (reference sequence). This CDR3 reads CASSPPGVGSETQYF. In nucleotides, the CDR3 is TGTGCCAGCAGCCCACCAGGGGTGGGTAGCGAGACCCAGTACTTC.

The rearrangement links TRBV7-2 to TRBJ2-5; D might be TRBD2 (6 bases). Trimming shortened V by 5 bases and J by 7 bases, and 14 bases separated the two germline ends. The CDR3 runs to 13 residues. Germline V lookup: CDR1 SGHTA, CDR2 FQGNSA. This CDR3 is CASSGGTLGTQYF. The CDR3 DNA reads TGTGCCAGCAGCGGCGGGACTCTGGGGACCCAGTACTTC.

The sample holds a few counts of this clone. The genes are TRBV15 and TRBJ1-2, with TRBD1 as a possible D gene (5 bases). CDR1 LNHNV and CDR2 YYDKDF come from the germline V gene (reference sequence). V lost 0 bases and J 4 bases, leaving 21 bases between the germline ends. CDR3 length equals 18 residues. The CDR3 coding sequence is TGTGCCACCAGCAGAGACTCGCAGGCGGGACGAAGCCTCTATGGCTACACCTTC. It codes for CATSRDSQAGRSLYGYTF.

For the CDR3, the DNA is TGTGCCAGCAGCTTAGAATGGTCTGGGTTTGAGACCCAGTACTTC. Its protein product is CASSLEWSGFETQYF. V gene TRBV11-2 combines with J gene TRBJ2-5, with D uncertain. CDR3 length: 15 amino acids. V was shortened by 0 bases and J by 5 bases, with 13 bases between the two germline ends. Per germline, CDR1 SGHAT and CDR2 FQNNGV.

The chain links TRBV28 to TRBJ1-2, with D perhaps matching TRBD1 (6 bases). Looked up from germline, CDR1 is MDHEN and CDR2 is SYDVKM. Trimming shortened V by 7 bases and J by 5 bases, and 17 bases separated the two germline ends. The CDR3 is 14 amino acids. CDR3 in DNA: TGTGCCAGCACCCCCGGGGGCGACCTGTATGGCTACACCTTC. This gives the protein CASTPGGDLYGYTF.

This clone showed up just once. DNA for the CDR3: TGTGCCAGCTCGCTCAATTACAGGGGGACTAATGAAAAACTGTTTTTT. Amino acid sequence: CASSLNYRGTNEKLFF. The chain links TRBV18 to TRBJ1-4; 8 bases line up with TRBD1. CDR3 size: 16 residues. In germline, CDR1 is KGHSH, CDR2 LQKENI. The junction had 8 bases not matched to a gene; V was cut back by 6 bases and J by 2 bases.

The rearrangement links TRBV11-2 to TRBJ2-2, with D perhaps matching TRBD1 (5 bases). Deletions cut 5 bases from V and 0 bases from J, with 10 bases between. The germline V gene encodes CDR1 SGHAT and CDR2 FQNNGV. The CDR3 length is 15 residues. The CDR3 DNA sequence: TGTGCCAGCAGCGAGGTACAGGCGAACACCGGGGAGCTGTTTTTT. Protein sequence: CASSEVQANTGELFF.